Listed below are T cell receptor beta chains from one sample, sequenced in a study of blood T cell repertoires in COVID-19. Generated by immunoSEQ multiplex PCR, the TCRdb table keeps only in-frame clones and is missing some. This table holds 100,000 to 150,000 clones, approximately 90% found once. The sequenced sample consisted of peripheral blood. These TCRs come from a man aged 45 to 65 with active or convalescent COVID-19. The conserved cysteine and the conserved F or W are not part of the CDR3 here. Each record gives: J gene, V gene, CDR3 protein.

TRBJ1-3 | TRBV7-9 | ASRSDSSGNTIY
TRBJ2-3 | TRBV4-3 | ASMEDRGADTQY
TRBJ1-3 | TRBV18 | ASSPSSGNTIY
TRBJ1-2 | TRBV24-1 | ATSDAQGAPFYGYT
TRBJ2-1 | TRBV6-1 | ASSEGDYPPRNEQF
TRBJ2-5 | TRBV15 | ATSRDYGGREWETQY
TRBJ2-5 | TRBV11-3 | ASRPAGGRQETQY
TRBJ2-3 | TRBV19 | ASSIRGGSSTDTQY
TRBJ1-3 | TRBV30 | ALDRVSGNTIY
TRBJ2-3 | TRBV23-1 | ASSQRDRGIADTQY
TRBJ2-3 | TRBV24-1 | ATSDSRLDTQY
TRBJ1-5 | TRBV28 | ASRPAGGHGYQPQH
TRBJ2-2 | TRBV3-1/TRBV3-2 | ASSQEGRGELF
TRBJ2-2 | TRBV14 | ASSHRDSFTGELF
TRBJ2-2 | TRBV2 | ASRRDREVGELF
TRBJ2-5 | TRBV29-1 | SVVASGGNIQETQY
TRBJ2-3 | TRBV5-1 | ASSLVGDPSTDTQY
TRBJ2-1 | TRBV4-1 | ASSQDTVGEQF
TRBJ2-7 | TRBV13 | ASSPGGAYEQY
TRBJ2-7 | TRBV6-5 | ASSYFGTGRSYEQY
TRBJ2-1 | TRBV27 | ASSGNRGLKLDEQF
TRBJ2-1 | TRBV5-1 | ASSLASSGYYNEQF
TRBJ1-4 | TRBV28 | ASSLRDRETNEKLF
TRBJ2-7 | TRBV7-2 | ASSLARTIDEQY
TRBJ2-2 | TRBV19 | ASSMYPPGTENTGELF
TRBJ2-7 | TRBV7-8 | ASSLARGLSYEQY
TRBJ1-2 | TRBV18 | ASSPIQGHYGYT
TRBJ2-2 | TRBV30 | AWSVGGVRELF
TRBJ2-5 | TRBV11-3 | ASSLQGQLSETQY
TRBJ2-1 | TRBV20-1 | SASPGGRYNEQF
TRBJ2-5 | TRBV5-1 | ASSTYPGTAKQETQY
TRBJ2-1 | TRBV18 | ASSPEQGSYNEQF
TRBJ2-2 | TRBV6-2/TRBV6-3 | ASSYVFPLAGGRAGELF
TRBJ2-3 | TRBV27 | ATRQGLTDTQY
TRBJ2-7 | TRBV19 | ASSTTRADEQY
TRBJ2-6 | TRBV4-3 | ASSQVPGSGANVLT
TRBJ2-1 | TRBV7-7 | ASSLGQNNEQF
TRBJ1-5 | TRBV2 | ASTRDRDQPQH
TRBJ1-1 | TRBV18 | ASSLARDRVTEAF
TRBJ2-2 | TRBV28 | ASTLMAAGRGTGELF
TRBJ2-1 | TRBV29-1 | SGTGNEQF
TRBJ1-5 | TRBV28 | ASRTRQGPQPQH
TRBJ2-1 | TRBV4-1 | ASSQDTSGGARSYNEQF
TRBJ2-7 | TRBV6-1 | ASSGWGEGRTYEQY
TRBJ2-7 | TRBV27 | ASSPYSGGVGEQY
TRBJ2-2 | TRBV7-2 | ASREGAGSGELF
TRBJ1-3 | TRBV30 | AWTSGNTIY
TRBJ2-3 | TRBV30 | AWSGYLAENTDTQY
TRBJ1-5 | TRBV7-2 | ASSLWQGNQPQH